What follows are 23 T cell receptor beta chains derived from one specimen sequenced in a study of low-dose radiotherapy and immunotherapy resistance in tumors. Primers used for first-strand cDNA, a TRAV- and TRBV-specific set, covered both alpha and beta chains. TCR amplification ran approximately 20 PCR cycles using constant-region and V-primer adapter primers. TCRdb redid the calling of the reads with MiXCR, one entry per CDR3 protein. Of about 30,000 distinct CDR3 sequences listed, about 53% were seen once; the top ten hold approximately 6%. Noted time point: after trial treatment. Treatment defined: LDRT plus nivolumab, ipilimumab, low-dose cyclophosphamide and aspirin (RACIN trial). The sample here was PBMCs, taken after low-dose radiotherapy plus immunotherapy. All receptors derive from a male donor with gallbladder cancer.

On this clonotype itself: A far larger clone is just one base off, so this is likely a read error. The chain has TRBV6-1 and TRBJ2-1; TRBD2 matches at 8 bases. Trimming removed 6 bases from V and 9 bases from J; junction bases left unmatched: 16. This CDR3 is 16 amino acids long. Germline V gives CDR1 MNHNS, CDR2 SASEGT. CDR3 sequence: CASSLGIAGIHSEQFF. The CDR3 region has the DNA TGTGCCAGCAGCCTCGGGATAGCGGGAATACACAGTGAGCAGTTCTTC.

This clonotype was seen at least ten times. Only one base separates this from a far larger clonotype, so it likely reflects a read error. The rearrangement links TRBV5-6 to TRBJ2-7, with TRBD1 identical over 7 bases. The CDR3 runs 15 residues. The ends lost 0 bases at V and 7 bases at J; junction bases unmatched: 10. Germline-derived CDR1 and CDR2 are SGHDT and YYEEEE. This CDR3 reads CASSLVVGGRNEQYF. CDR3 DNA sequence: TGTGCCAGCAGCTTGGTTGTAGGGGGCCGTAATGAGCAGTACTTC.

This sequence joins TRBV7-9 and TRBJ1-1; D not resolved. The germline gives CDR1 SEHNR, CDR2 FQNEAQ (reference sequence). V lost 6 bases to trimming and J lost 0 bases, with 8 bases between them. The CDR3 has 13 amino acids. The CDR3 DNA follows: TGTGCCAGCAGGGCGGTAATGAACACTGAAGCTTTCTTT. It codes for CASRAVMNTEAFF.

The V call is TRBV13, the J call TRBJ1-4; D possibly corresponds to TRBD1 (6 bases). With 5 bases removed from V and 5 bases from J, the gap between germline ends came to 18 bases. This CDR3 spans 16 amino acids. The germline V gene encodes CDR1 PRHDT and CDR2 FYEKMQ (reference sequence). This CDR3 reads CASSAVTGQGNEKLFF. The DNA of the CDR3 is TGTGCCAGCAGCGCCGTGACGGGACAAGGGAATGAAAAACTGTTTTTT.

This rearrangement joins TRBV10-3 to TRBJ1-2; 8 bases match TRBD1. The V gene end was trimmed by 3 bases and the J gene end by 2 bases; junction bases not matched to a gene: 5. The CDR3 sequence is 15 residues long. Germline values: CDR1 ENHRY, CDR2 SYGVKD. The CDR3 region has the DNA TGTGCCATCAGTGATCCACGGACAGGGAACTATGGCTACACCTTC. Encoded protein: CAISDPRTGNYGYTF.

Comment on this clonotype: A read error is possible here, since a much larger clone lies one base away. This chain uses TRBV6-1 with TRBJ1-5; TRBD1 agrees at 7 bases. The CDR3 totals 15 residues. Germline CDR1 and CDR2: MNHNS and SASEGT. As DNA, the CDR3 is TGTGGCAGCAGTCGCGACAGGGCGGAGTATCAGCCCCAGCATTTT. Protein product: CGSSRDRAEYQPQHF.

The CDR3 sequence: CSVETGTDTQYF. The CDR3, as DNA: TGCAGCGTTGAAACGGGCACAGATACGCAGTATTTT. The chain has TRBV29-1 and TRBJ2-3, with D uncertain. Germline assignment: CDR1 SQVTM and CDR2 ANQGSEA. V lost 2 bases to trimming and J lost 1 base, with 4 bases between them. The CDR3 has 12 residues.

This clonotype is classed as medium-sized. This sequence joins TRBV11-2 and TRBJ2-5; a possible D gene is TRBD2 (5 bases). Deletions cut 4 bases from V and 5 bases from J, with 11 bases between. The length of the CDR3 is 13 residues. Per the germline V gene, CDR1 is SGHAT and CDR2 is FQNNGV. CDR3 nucleotide sequence: TGTGCCAGCAGCTCCCACCCGGGGGAGACCCAGTACTTC. The encoded protein is CASSSHPGETQYF.

This clonotype qualifies as medium-sized. The chain carries TRBV29-1 and TRBJ2-1; D not resolved. The CDR3 consists of 11 residues. Trimming removed 3 bases from V and 9 bases from J, with 9 bases in between. Germline V lookup: CDR1 SQVTM, CDR2 ANQGSEA. CDR3 in amino acids: CSVDSRVEQFF. CDR3 DNA sequence: TGCAGCGTTGACAGCCGCGTTGAGCAGTTCTTC.

The chain is built from TRBV10-2 and TRBJ1-5; D gene uncertain. Trimming removed 3 bases from V and 4 bases from J, with 10 bases in between. The CDR3 consists of 14 residues. CDR1 WSHSY and CDR2 SAAADI come from the germline V gene. The CDR3 sequence is CASSERAANQPQHF. The CDR3 DNA is TGCGCCAGCAGTGAAAGGGCGGCTAATCAGCCCCAGCATTTT.

Many counts were recorded for this clonotype. V is TRBV7-2 and J is TRBJ2-5; D gene ambiguous. The CDR3 extends over 15 amino acids. V lost 3 bases to trimming and J lost 3 bases, with 14 bases between them. Germline V CDR1 and CDR2: SGHTA, FQGNSA. The CDR3 loop is CASSFKFMREETQYF. The CDR3 DNA sequence: TGTGCCAGCAGCTTTAAATTTATGCGCGAAGAGACCCAGTACTTC.

A remark on this clonotype: A far larger clone is one base from this, pointing to a likely read error. The chain uses TRBV29-1 and TRBJ2-1, with 13 bases fitting TRBD2. The V segment lost 3 bases and the J segment 10 bases; nucleotides outside the gene matches: 6. Per the germline V gene, CDR1 is SQVTM and CDR2 is ANQGSEA. The CDR3 extends over 14 amino acids. CDR3 residues: CSVDGLAGDYEQFF. DNA for the CDR3: TGCAGCGTTGACGGACTAGCGGGAGACTACGAGCAGTTCTTC.

V usage is TRBV5-1 and J usage is TRBJ1-2, with a weak D call TRBD1 (5 bases). The CDR3 contains 15 residues. Germline V gene sequence: CDR1 SGHRS, CDR2 YFSETQ. V lost 1 base and J lost 5, with 15 bases in between. This chain's CDR3 is CASSLSGTSTYGYTF. CDR3 nucleotide sequence: TGCGCCAGCAGCTTGTCCGGGACCTCGACTTATGGCTACACCTTC. Complete variable domain (other parts from reference TRBV5-1 and TRBJ1-2): KAGVTQTPRYLIKTRGQQVTLSCSPISGHRSVSWYQQTPGQGLQFLFEYFSETQRNKGNFPGRFSGRQFSNSRSEMNVSTLELGDSALYLCASSLSGTSTYGYTFGSGTRLTVV.

By frequency in the sample, this clonotype is medium-sized. CDR3 sequence reads: CASKAGRGYRETQYF. CDR3 coding DNA: TGTGCCAGCAAGGCTGGCCGGGGCTATAGGGAGACCCAGTACTTC. The gene calls are TRBV28 and TRBJ2-5, with D possibly called TRBD1 or TRBD2 (5 bases each). The V gene lost 7 bases and the J gene lost 5 bases, with 20 bases spanning the gap. The CDR3 spans 15 residues. Germline CDR1 MDHEN, CDR2 SYDVKM.

J is TRBJ1-2 and V is TRBV20-1; TRBD1 might be the D (6 bases). Germline V gene data show CDR1 as DFQATT and CDR2 as SNEGSKA (reference sequence). V was pared by 1 base and J by 2 bases, with 11 bases between. The CDR3 spans 14 residues. The CDR3 loop is CSARGDIYNYGYTF. The CDR3 DNA is TGCAGTGCTAGAGGGGACATCTACAACTATGGCTACACCTTC.

In this sample, this clonotype is medium-sized. The J gene is TRBJ1-4, the V gene TRBV6-2 or TRBV6-3; 7 bases fit TRBD1. The germline V gene encodes CDR1 MNHEY and CDR2 SVGEGT. J gave up 7 bases and V 5 bases, and 7 bases lay outside the gene matches. This CDR3 has 14 amino acids. CDR3 bases: TGTGCCAGCAGTGAGACAGGGCTCGGTGAAAAACTGTTTTTT. This encodes CASSETGLGEKLFF.

The V gene is TRBV12-3 or TRBV12-4, the J gene TRBJ1-5, with 8 nucleotides matching TRBD1. The trim removed 5 bases at V and 3 bases at J, leaving 6 bases unmatched. There are 15 residues in the CDR3. The CDR3: CASSTRQGFNQPQHF. The CDR3 DNA reads TGTGCCAGCAGTACCCGACAGGGGTTCAATCAGCCCCAGCATTTT.

As concerns this clonotype: Only one base separates this from a far larger clonotype, so it likely reflects a read error. The V gene is TRBV12-3 or TRBV12-4, the J gene TRBJ2-1; D perhaps matches TRBD2 (8 bases). The V gene lost 6 bases and the J gene lost 13 bases, with 19 bases spanning the gap. This CDR3 comprises 13 residues. The CDR3 reads CASSLGQRETQFF. CDR3 coding DNA: TGTGCCAGCAGCCTGGGACAGCGGGAGACCCAGTTCTTC.

This clonotype was seen repeatedly, ten times or more. The chain is built from TRBV7-2 and TRBJ2-7, with D unresolved. The V end was cut by 4 bases, the J end by 2 bases, with 12 bases between. There are 14 residues in the CDR3. CDR1 and CDR2 from the germline V gene are SGHTA and FQGNSA. CDR3 DNA sequence: TGTGCCAGCAGCTCATTAGCAGTTACCTACGAGCAGTACTTC. Its translation is CASSSLAVTYEQYF. The variable domain in full, completed from reference TRBV7-2 and TRBJ2-7, reads GAGVSQSPSNKVTEKGKDVELRCDPISGHTALYWYRQSLGQGLEFLIYFQGNSAPDKSGLPSDRFSAERTGGSVSTLTIQRTQQEDSAVYLCASSSLAVTYEQYFGPGTRLTVT.

The chain employs TRBV20-1 and TRBJ2-1, with TRBD2 matching over 13 bases. CDR1 and CDR2 from the germline V gene are DFQATT and SNEGSKA (reference sequence). V lost 0 bases to trimming and J lost 5 bases; unmatched junction nucleotides: 4. This CDR3 is 16 amino acids long. CDR3: CSARDPTSGGDNEQFF. DNA for the CDR3: TGCAGTGCTAGAGATCCCACTAGCGGGGGGGACAATGAGCAGTTCTTC.

The genes are TRBV10-3 and TRBJ2-7, with D uncertain. With 3 bases removed from V and 1 base from J, the gap between germline ends came to 4 bases. Germline loops: CDR1 ENHRY, CDR2 SYGVKD. There are 12 residues in the CDR3. CDR3 in DNA: TGTGCCATCAGTGAAACTTCCTACGAGCAGTACTTC. Translating gives CAISETSYEQYF.

As for this clonotype: This sequence is one base from a far larger clone and is likely a read error. The gene calls are TRBV3-1 and TRBJ2-1, with 7 bases that match TRBD2. The CDR3 totals 14 residues. V lost 0 bases and J lost 7; bases outside the gene matches: 3. From germline, CDR1 is LGHDT and CDR2 YNNKEL (reference sequence). The CDR3 DNA follows: TGTGCCAGCAGCCAAGATGCGCGGGGGAATGAGCAGTTCTTC. Translating gives CASSQDARGNEQFF.

This clonotype was recorded a few times. It differs at one base from a far larger clone, so likely a read error. This chain connects TRBV28 to TRBJ2-1, with TRBD2 as a possible D gene (5 bases). Germline V CDR1 and CDR2: MDHEN, SYDVKM. V lost 10 bases, J lost 10 bases, and 26 bases lay in between. CDR3 length: 15 amino acids. The CDR3 nucleotides are TGTGCCATCCGGACGGGCGGGCCCTCGGGCTACGAGCAGTTCTTC. It translates to CAIRTGGPSGYEQFF.